The T cell receptor beta chain under discussion was sequenced for a study of blood T cell repertoires in COVID-19. Across the study: The United States, Italy and Spain provided the acute and convalescent COVID-19 samples. T cells, B-cell-depleted T cells, or PBMCs provided the cDNA or gDNA that served as material.

CDR1 and CDR2 (germline): SGHDN, FVKESK. This CDR3 has 17 residues. Germline trimming cut 5 bases from V and 6 bases from J; bases unmatched to any gene: 12. Authors' methods: Amplifying reference gene primers gave estimates of nucleated cell counts. Measured with immunoSEQ multiplex PCR; TCRdb has only the in-frame clones, and not every one. The V and J calls and clone size are taken from that table; D and trimming were inferred from the DNA. This sample has about 140,000 clones, with around 90% found just once. V is TRBV14 and J is TRBJ1-6; TRBD1 aligns across 8 bases. This clonotype originated in a man in his 60s with active or convalescent COVID-19. The sample taken for sequencing was peripheral blood. The DNA of the CDR3 is TGTGCCAGCAGCGGACGGACAGGGATGGGGGGTAATTCACCCCTCCACTTT. It translates to CASSGRTGMGGNSPLHF.